These 9 T cell receptor beta chains were sequenced from one sample in a study of low-dose radiotherapy and immunotherapy resistance in tumors. TRAV and TRBV primers primed cDNA for both TCRalpha and TCRbeta. The TCRs were subjected to amplification over approximately 18 PCR cycles employing a constant-region primer in conjunction with a V-primer adapter. TCRdb reanalysed the reads using MiXCR and keeps one entry per CDR3 protein. The table shows 12,000 or so distinct CDR3 sequences, with roughly 72% occurring only once. These TCRs come from a human donor with advanced metastatic prostate, ovarian, gallbladder or colorectal cancer (not recorded which). This table probably holds off-target reads from a library built for another chain.

This chain connects TRBV28 to TRBJ2-7; 7 bases match TRBD2. CDR1 MDHEN and CDR2 SYDVKM come from the germline V gene. V trimming: 3 bases; J trimming: 6 bases; junction bases outside the gene matches: 8. This CDR3 is built from 14 residues. The chain's CDR3 is CASSFGGRTGEQYF. DNA of the CDR3: TGTGCCAGCAGTTTCGGCGGGAGAACGGGCGAGCAGTACTTC.

The chain links TRBV6-4 to TRBJ1-1; a possible D gene is TRBD1 (6 bases). CDR1 MRHNA and CDR2 SNTAGT come from the germline V gene. Trimming took 6 bases from V and 1 from J, leaving 9 bases between them. The CDR3 is made up of 13 amino acids. CDR3 region: CASRQGWNTEAFF. The CDR3 DNA reads TGTGCCAGCAGACAGGGATGGAACACTGAAGCTTTCTTT.

The gene calls are TRBV29-1 and TRBJ1-1; possible D gene TRBD1, 5 bases. Germline CDR1 is SQVTM and CDR2 is ANQGSEA. Between the trimmed V and J ends, which lost 6 bases and 5 bases, there was a span of 13 bases. The CDR3 length is 12 residues. CDR3 protein: CSVNRGVTEAFF. CDR3 coding DNA: TGCAGCGTAAATCGGGGGGTTACTGAAGCTTTCTTT.

This chain connects TRBV29-1 to TRBJ2-2; 10 nucleotides agree with TRBD2. The length of the CDR3 is 14 residues. Trimming took 4 bases from V and 3 from J; bases not matched to a gene: 2. From germline, CDR1 is SQVTM and CDR2 ANQGSEA. The CDR3, as DNA: TGCAGCGTTGCAGCGGGAGGGCACACCGGGGAGCTGTTTTTT. Its translation is CSVAAGGHTGELFF.

The chain combines TRBV6-6 with TRBJ2-3; 7 bases are a match to TRBD2. The CDR3 is 16 residues long. Germline V gene sequence: CDR1 MNHNY, CDR2 SVGAGI (reference sequence). Unmatched junction bases numbered 8, after V lost 5 bases and J lost 0 bases. For the CDR3, the DNA is TGTGCCAGCAGTGGAAGGGGCGGGAGAAGCACAGATACGCAGTATTTT. Translating it yields CASSGRGGRSTDTQYF.

The chain employs TRBV4-1 and TRBJ2-2; 12 bases are shared with TRBD2. After removal of 0 bases from V and 4 bases from J, the junction contained 6 bases not matched to a gene. The length of the CDR3 is 18 residues. The V gene's germline CDR1 is MGHRA and CDR2 YSYEKL. The CDR3 region is CASSQDSGLAGPTGELFF. CDR3 sequence (DNA): TGCGCCAGCAGCCAAGATAGCGGACTAGCGGGACCCACCGGGGAGCTGTTTTTT.

This sequence joins TRBV30 and TRBJ2-1, with TRBD1 identical over 9 bases. The germline V gene has CDR1 GTSNPN and CDR2 SVGIG (reference sequence). Unmatched junction bases numbered 9, after V lost 0 bases and J lost 0 bases. The CDR3 contains 18 residues. As DNA, the CDR3 is TGTGCCTGGAGTGTATGGGGTTGGGACAGGGACTCCTACAATGAGCAGTTCTTC. This encodes CAWSVWGWDRDSYNEQFF.

The J gene is TRBJ2-3, the V gene TRBV20-1; D is uncertain. The ends were cut back, 3 bases at V and 0 bases at J, with 16 bases in the middle. The CDR3 extends over 16 amino acids. Germline V CDR1 and CDR2: DFQATT, SNEGSKA (reference sequence). CDR3 protein: CSASSPITSSTDTQYF. CDR3 coding DNA: TGCAGTGCTAGCTCTCCCATAACTTCTAGCACAGATACGCAGTATTTT.

This clonotype was observed a few times. V gene TRBV5-5 combines with J gene TRBJ2-2; weak D call: TRBD1 (6 bases). Germline CDR1 is SGHKS and CDR2 is YYEKEE (reference sequence). V was cut by 5 bases and J by 8 bases, with 10 bases left in between. CDR3 length: 12 amino acids. The CDR3 reads CASSPGTGELFF. The DNA for the CDR3 is TGTGCCAGCAGTCCCGGGACAGGGGAGCTGTTTTTT.